Following are 27 T cell receptor beta chains from one sample sequenced in a study of technical replicates of blood from several donors. The repertoire was sequenced with immunoSEQ multiplex PCR; TCRdb's copy has only in-frame clones and lacks some. The top ten hold 5.6% of the sample, which has 45,000 to 60,000 clones, around 83% seen once. Sequenced: PBMCs. The receptors stem from a human donor in good health. Some clones in this sample may be carry-over from other donors' samples.

The chain has TRBV29-1 and TRBJ2-6; 9 bases match TRBD2. The CDR3 contains 16 residues. CDR1 SQVTM and CDR2 ANQGSEA come from the germline V gene. Trimming at V came to 5 bases and at J to 8 bases, leaving 13 bases not matched to a gene. The CDR3 sequence: CSVLSGSGKSTNVLTF. DNA for the CDR3: TGCAGCGTTCTTAGCGGGAGCGGCAAAAGTACCAACGTCCTGACTTTC.

The chain links TRBV18 to TRBJ1-2, with D possibly being TRBD1 (5 bases). V lost 3 bases and J 6 bases, leaving 14 bases between the germline ends. The germline CDR1 and CDR2 sequences are KGHSH and LQKENI. This CDR3 is built from 14 residues. CDR3 amino acids: CASSPGGTINGYTF. As DNA, the CDR3 is TGTGCCAGCTCACCGGGGGGAACAATTAATGGCTACACCTTC. Full variable domain (rest looked up from reference TRBV18 and TRBJ1-2): NAGVMQNPRHLVRRRGQEARLRCSPMKGHSHVYWYRQLPEEGLKFMVYLQKENIIDESGMPKERFSAEFPKEGPSILRIQQVVRGDSAAYFCASSPGGTINGYTFGSGTRLTVV.

V and J are TRBV11-2 and TRBJ2-5, with TRBD1 matching over 7 bases. This CDR3 is built from 13 residues. V shed 5 bases and J 3 bases; nucleotides not matched to a gene: 3. CDR1 is SGHAT, CDR2 FQNNGV, per germline. Here the CDR3 reads CASSQDRKETQYF. Here the CDR3 DNA reads TGTGCCAGCAGCCAGGACAGGAAAGAGACCCAGTACTTC.

The rearrangement joins TRBV7-2 to TRBJ1-2, with D perhaps matching TRBD1 (6 bases). The germline V and J ends were trimmed by 1 base and 4 bases, with 10 bases remaining between them. Germline CDR1 and CDR2: SGHTA and FQGNSA. The CDR3 contains 14 residues. CDR3 nucleotide sequence: TGTGCCAGCAGCTTAGAGGGGGGGGCCTATGGCTACACCTTC. This encodes CASSLEGGAYGYTF.

This clone has more than one count but fewer than ten. The rearrangement uses TRBV7-2 and TRBJ1-2; the D gene is possibly TRBD1 (6 bases). Trimming took 3 bases from V and 6 from J, leaving 14 bases between them. The CDR3 runs to 14 residues. Germline-derived CDR1 and CDR2 are SGHTA and FQGNSA. DNA for the CDR3: TGTGCCAGCAGCTTTTACAGGGTTCTCGATGGCTACACCTTC. It encodes CASSFYRVLDGYTF. The full variable domain, rest sourced from reference TRBV7-2 and TRBJ1-2, is GAGVSQSPSNKVTEKGKDVELRCDPISGHTALYWYRQSLGQGLEFLIYFQGNSAPDKSGLPSDRFSAERTGGSVSTLTIQRTQQEDSAVYLCASSFYRVLDGYTFGSGTRLTVV.

This chain uses TRBV7-2 with TRBJ1-5, with D perhaps TRBD1 (6 bases). The V gene's germline CDR1 is SGHTA and CDR2 FQGNSA. The CDR3 has 14 amino acids. The germline V and J ends were trimmed by 2 bases and 3 bases, with 8 bases remaining between them. This CDR3 reads CASSLQGNNQPQHF. In DNA, the CDR3 is TGTGCCAGCAGCTTACAGGGGAACAATCAGCCCCAGCATTTT. Full variable domain (outside the CDR3, taken from reference TRBV7-2 and TRBJ1-5): GAGVSQSPSNKVTEKGKDVELRCDPISGHTALYWYRQSLGQGLEFLIYFQGNSAPDKSGLPSDRFSAERTGGSVSTLTIQRTQQEDSAVYLCASSLQGNNQPQHFGDGTRLSIL.

CDR3 amino acids: CAWSVQYGEKLFF. The CDR3 region has the DNA TGTGCCTGGAGTGTACAGTATGGGGAAAAACTGTTTTTT. The chain joins TRBV30 to TRBJ1-4; D ambiguous. V lost 0 bases to trimming and J lost 8 bases, with 10 bases between them. This CDR3 has 13 amino acids. From germline, CDR1 is GTSNPN and CDR2 SVGIG (reference sequence). Full variable domain (outside the CDR3, taken from reference TRBV30 and TRBJ1-4): SQTIHQWPATLVQPVGSPLSLECTVEGTSNPNLYWYRQAAGRGLQLLFYSVGIGQISSEVPQNLSASRPQDRQFILSSKKLLLSDSGFYLCAWSVQYGEKLFFGSGTQLSVL.

V usage is TRBV5-1 and J usage is TRBJ1-1, with 12 bases identical to TRBD1. Germline V gene data show CDR1 as SGHRS and CDR2 as YFSETQ. This CDR3 has 16 amino acids. The J segment lost 5 bases and the V segment lost 7 bases, leaving 12 bases of the junction unmatched. The CDR3 reads CASLPGTGGSWTEAFF. As DNA, the CDR3 is TGCGCCAGCCTTCCCGGGACAGGGGGCAGTTGGACTGAAGCTTTCTTT.

This clone was observed a few times. The rearrangement joins TRBV6-1 to TRBJ1-2; D call uncertain. V was trimmed by 1 base and J by 3 bases, leaving 6 bases between them. CDR1 MNHNS and CDR2 SASEGT come from the germline V gene. The CDR3 sequence is 13 residues long. The CDR3 DNA reads TGTGCCAGCAGTGAAGGGCCAGACTATGGCTACACCTTC. This codes for CASSEGPDYGYTF.

The gene calls are TRBV19 and TRBJ2-7, with D tentatively TRBD2 (5 bases). The CDR3 is made up of 14 amino acids. Germline V lookup: CDR1 LNHDA, CDR2 SQIVND (reference sequence). V was pared by 7 bases and J by 4 bases, with 17 bases between. The CDR3 loop is CASKSGSVGYEQYF. CDR3 nucleotides: TGTGCCAGTAAATCGGGGTCGGTTGGTTACGAGCAGTACTTC.

The chain recombines TRBV4-3 with TRBJ1-1; 8 nucleotides agree with TRBD1. Germline CDR1 and CDR2: LGHNA and YSLEER. This CDR3 has 15 residues. Trimming took 4 bases from V and 1 from J; bases not matched to a gene: 5. CDR3 residues: CASSLYGQGNTEAFF. The CDR3 DNA reads as TGCGCCAGCAGCCTGTACGGACAGGGGAACACTGAAGCTTTCTTT.

V and J are TRBV2 and TRBJ2-5; TRBD1 might be the D (6 bases). CDR3 length: 13 amino acids. The V and J ends lost 6 bases and 4 bases respectively, with 12 bases between them. In germline, CDR1 is SNHLY, CDR2 FYNNEI. Written as DNA, the CDR3 is TGTGCCAGCAGCAGACAGGTTGGAGAGACCCAGTACTTC. This sequence encodes CASSRQVGETQYF.

This chain connects TRBV11-2 to TRBJ2-1, with unresolved D. The CDR3 has 12 amino acids. Germline loops: CDR1 SGHAT, CDR2 FQNNGV. V was clipped by 5 bases and J by 8 bases, with 10 bases between them. The CDR3 DNA is TGTGCCAGCAGCGCCCAAAGAGATGAGCAGTTCTTC. This translates into CASSAQRDEQFF.

V usage is TRBV7-3 and J usage is TRBJ1-1; D may be TRBD1 (5 bases). CDR3 length: 13 amino acids. Germline V gene sequence: CDR1 SGHTA, CDR2 FQGTGA. With 5 bases removed from V and 3 bases from J, the gap between germline ends came to 10 bases. The CDR3 DNA follows: TGTGCCAGCAGCCCCGACAGTGACACTGAAGCTTTCTTT. This sequence encodes CASSPDSDTEAFF.

This chain joins TRBV7-9 and TRBJ2-5; D may be TRBD2 (7 bases). CDR1 and CDR2 (germline): SEHNR, FQNEAQ (reference sequence). CDR3 length: 14 residues. V was cut by 2 bases and J by 4 bases, with 11 bases left in between. This chain's CDR3 is CASSLRGGGETQYF. The CDR3 DNA sequence: TGTGCCAGCAGCTTAAGGGGGGGAGGAGAGACCCAGTACTTC.

The V call is TRBV6-1, the J call TRBJ1-6; D gene uncertain. V was trimmed by 6 bases and J by 7 bases, leaving 16 bases between them. In germline, CDR1 is MNHNS, CDR2 SASEGT. This CDR3 contains 15 residues. CDR3 nucleotides: TGTGCCAGCAGCCGGGCGGGATTTTACAATTCACCCCTCCACTTT. This sequence encodes CASSRAGFYNSPLHF.

The genes are TRBV5-1 and TRBJ1-2; 8 bases agree with TRBD1. The J segment lost 8 bases and the V segment lost 1 base, leaving 7 bases of the junction unmatched. CDR3 size: 14 residues. Per the germline V gene, CDR1 is SGHRS and CDR2 is YFSETQ. The CDR3 loop reads CASSLRQGADGYTF. For the CDR3, the DNA is TGCGCCAGCAGCTTGAGGCAGGGGGCTGACGGCTACACCTTC.

The V gene is TRBV12-5, the J gene TRBJ1-1, with 10 bases aligning to TRBD1. V dropped 5 bases and J dropped 3; count of bases not matched to a gene: 3. The length of the CDR3 is 14 residues. Germline V gene lookup returns CDR1 LGHNT and CDR2 FRNRAP. CDR3: CASGPGQGDTEAFF. Here the CDR3 DNA reads TGTGCTAGTGGTCCCGGACAGGGGGACACTGAAGCTTTCTTT.

The chain couples TRBV7-9 to TRBJ2-7; TRBD1 is a possible D gene (6 bases). CDR1 and CDR2 (germline): SEHNR, FQNEAQ (reference sequence). This CDR3 spans 12 amino acids. V dropped 3 bases and J dropped 7 bases, with 10 bases sitting between them. CDR3 nucleotide sequence: TGTGCCAGCAGCTTTATACAGGGAGAGCAGTACTTC. It specifies CASSFIQGEQYF.

This clone came up a few times. This sequence joins TRBV10-3 and TRBJ1-2; 9 nucleotides agree with TRBD1. The CDR3 covers 14 residues. The germline V gene encodes CDR1 ENHRY and CDR2 SYGVKD. Losses at the gene ends were 0 bases for V and 7 bases for J; bases not matched to a gene: 3. CDR3 loop: CAISESTGGRGYTF. For the CDR3, the DNA is TGTGCCATCAGTGAGTCAACAGGGGGCCGTGGCTACACCTTC.

The rearrangement joins TRBV9 to TRBJ2-2, with 9 bases matching TRBD2. The CDR3 spans 16 residues. Germline V gives CDR1 SGDLS, CDR2 YYNGEE. Trimming cost V 0 bases and J 6 bases; bases outside gene matches: 6. The CDR3 DNA sequence: TGTGCCAGCAGCGTAGTGCCTAGCGGGGCCGCCGGGGAGCTGTTTTTT. Encoded protein: CASSVVPSGAAGELFF. The full variable domain, completed using reference TRBV9 and TRBJ2-2, is DSGVTQTPKHLITATGQRVTLRCSPRSGDLSVYWYQQSLDQGLQFLIQYYNGEERAKGNILERFSAQQFPDLHSELNLSSLELGDSALYFCASSVVPSGAAGELFFGEGSRLTVL.

The chain employs TRBV5-1 and TRBJ1-4; tentatively, D is TRBD1 (5 bases). Germline lookup yields CDR1 SGHRS and CDR2 YFSETQ. With 4 bases removed from V and 5 bases from J, the gap between germline ends came to 12 bases. The CDR3 runs to 14 residues. CDR3 coding DNA: TGCGCCAGCAGCGCGGTCGGGGGGAATGAAAAACTGTTTTTT. This translates into CASSAVGGNEKLFF.

The chain recombines TRBV5-1 with TRBJ1-2; maybe TRBD1 (6 bases). V was cut by 2 bases and J by 0 bases, with 11 bases left in between. Germline-derived CDR1 and CDR2 are SGHRS and YFSETQ. This CDR3 spans 15 amino acids. The chain's CDR3 is CASSFATGANYGYTF. The CDR3 DNA reads as TGCGCCAGCAGCTTTGCGACAGGAGCTAACTATGGCTACACCTTC.

The CDR3 is CASSYGSGSNSYEQYF. CDR3 in DNA: TGTGCCAGCAGTTATGGGAGCGGGAGCAACTCCTACGAGCAGTACTTC. The chain employs TRBV6-5 and TRBJ2-7, with TRBD2 matching over 8 bases. CDR1 is MNHEY and CDR2 is SVGAGI in the germline V gene. This CDR3 has 16 amino acids. Germline trimming cut 3 bases from V and 0 bases from J; bases unmatched to any gene: 7.

J is TRBJ2-7 and V is TRBV4-1; 10 nucleotides align to TRBD1. The CDR3 consists of 14 residues. V shed 6 bases, J shed 3 bases, and the junction held 5 bases outside the gene matches. Germline V gene data show CDR1 as MGHRA and CDR2 as YSYEKL. The CDR3 DNA is TGCGCCAGCAGTCCAGACAGGGGGCTCTACGAGCAGTACTTC. Translation: CASSPDRGLYEQYF.

V is TRBV7-9 and J is TRBJ1-1; 11 bases line up with TRBD1. V gave up 5 bases and J gave up 5 bases; unmatched junction bases: 10. Germline V gene lookup returns CDR1 SEHNR and CDR2 FQNEAQ (reference sequence). This CDR3 comprises 16 residues. The CDR3 protein is CASSQSGQGAGTEAFF. The CDR3, as DNA: TGTGCCAGCAGCCAATCAGGACAGGGGGCTGGAACTGAAGCTTTCTTT.

This rearrangement joins TRBV4-3 to TRBJ1-1; D is perhaps TRBD1 (6 bases). In germline, CDR1 is LGHNA, CDR2 YSLEER. The CDR3 is 15 amino acids. Trimming took 1 base from V and 0 from J, leaving 9 bases between them. This chain's CDR3 is CASSQVTGMNTEAFF. The CDR3 bases are TGCGCCAGCAGCCAAGTCACAGGGATGAACACTGAAGCTTTCTTT.